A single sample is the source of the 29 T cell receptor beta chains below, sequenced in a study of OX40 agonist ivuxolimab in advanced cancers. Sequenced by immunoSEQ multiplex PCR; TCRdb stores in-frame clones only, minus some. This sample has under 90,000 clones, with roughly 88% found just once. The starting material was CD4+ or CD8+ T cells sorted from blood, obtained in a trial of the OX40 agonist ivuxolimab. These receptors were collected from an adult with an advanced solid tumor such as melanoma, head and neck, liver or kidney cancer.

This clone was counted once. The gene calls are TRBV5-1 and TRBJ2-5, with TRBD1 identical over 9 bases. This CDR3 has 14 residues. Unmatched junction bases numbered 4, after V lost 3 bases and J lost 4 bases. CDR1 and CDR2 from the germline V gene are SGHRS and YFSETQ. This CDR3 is CASSWTGARETQYF. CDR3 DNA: TGCGCCAGCAGCTGGACAGGGGCGCGAGAGACCCAGTACTTC.

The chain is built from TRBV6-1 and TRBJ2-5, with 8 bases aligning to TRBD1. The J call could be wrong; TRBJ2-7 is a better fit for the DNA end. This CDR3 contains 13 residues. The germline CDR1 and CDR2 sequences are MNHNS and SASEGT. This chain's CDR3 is CASTGQELYEQYF. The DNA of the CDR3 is TGTGCCAGCACGGGACAGGAGTTATACGAGCAGTACTTC.

The CDR3 DNA is TGCAGCGTTGAAGCCGACAGGGGGCATGCTTTCTTT. Protein: CSVEADRGHAFF. The chain employs TRBV29-1 and TRBJ1-1; 10 bases are shared with TRBD1. The CDR3 is 12 amino acids. Germline CDR1 is SQVTM and CDR2 is ANQGSEA. The V segment lost 1 base and the J segment 11 bases; nucleotides outside the gene matches: 4.

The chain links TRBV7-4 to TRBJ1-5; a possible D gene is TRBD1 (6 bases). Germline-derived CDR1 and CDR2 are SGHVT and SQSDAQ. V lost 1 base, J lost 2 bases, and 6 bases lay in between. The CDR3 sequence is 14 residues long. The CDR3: CASSLDRGNQPQHF. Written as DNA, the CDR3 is TGTGCCAGCAGCTTAGACAGGGGCAATCAGCCCCAGCATTTT.

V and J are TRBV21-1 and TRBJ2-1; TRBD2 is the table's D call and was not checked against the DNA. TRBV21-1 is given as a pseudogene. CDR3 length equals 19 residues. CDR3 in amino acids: CASSKDRTRLRSSYNEQFF. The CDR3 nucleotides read TGTGCCAGCAGCAAGGACCGGACTAGACTCCGAAGCTCCTACAATGAGCAGTTCTTC.

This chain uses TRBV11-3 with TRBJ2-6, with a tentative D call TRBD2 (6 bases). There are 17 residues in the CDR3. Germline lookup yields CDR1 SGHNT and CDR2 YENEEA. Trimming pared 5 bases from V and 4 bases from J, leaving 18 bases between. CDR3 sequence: CASSPSTGGFGANVLTF. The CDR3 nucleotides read TGTGCCAGCAGCCCCTCTACAGGAGGGTTCGGGGCCAACGTCCTGACTTTC.

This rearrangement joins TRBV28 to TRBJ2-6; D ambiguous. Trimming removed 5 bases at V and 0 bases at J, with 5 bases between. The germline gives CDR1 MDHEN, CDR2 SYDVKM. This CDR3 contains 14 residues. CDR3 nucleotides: TGTGCCAGCAGTATTAGCTCTGGGGCCAACGTCCTGACTTTC. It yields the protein CASSISSGANVLTF.

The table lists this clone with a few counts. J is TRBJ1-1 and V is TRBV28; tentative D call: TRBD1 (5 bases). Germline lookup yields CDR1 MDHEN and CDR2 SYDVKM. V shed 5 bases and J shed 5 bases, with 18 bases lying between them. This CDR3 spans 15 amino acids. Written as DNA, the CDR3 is TGTGCCAGCAGTATAGTGATAGGGGACGGAACTGAAGCTTTCTTT. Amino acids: CASSIVIGDGTEAFF.

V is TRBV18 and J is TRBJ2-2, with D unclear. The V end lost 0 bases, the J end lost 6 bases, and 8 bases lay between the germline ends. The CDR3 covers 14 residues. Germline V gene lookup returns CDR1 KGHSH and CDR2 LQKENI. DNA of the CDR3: TGTGCCAGCTCACCACCAATGCTTTCCGGGGAGCTGTTTTTT. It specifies CASSPPMLSGELFF.

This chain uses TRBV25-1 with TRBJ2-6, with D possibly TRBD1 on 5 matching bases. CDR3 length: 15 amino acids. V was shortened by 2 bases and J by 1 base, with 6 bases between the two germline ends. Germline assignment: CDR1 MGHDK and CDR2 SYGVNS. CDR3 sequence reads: CASSEPGSGANVLTF. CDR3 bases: TGTGCCAGCAGTGAACCAGGGTCTGGGGCCAACGTCCTGACTTTC.

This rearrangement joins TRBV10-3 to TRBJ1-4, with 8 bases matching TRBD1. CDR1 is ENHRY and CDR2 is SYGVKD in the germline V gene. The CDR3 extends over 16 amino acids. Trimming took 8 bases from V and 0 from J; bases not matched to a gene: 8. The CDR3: CAIGQGDYSTNEKLFF. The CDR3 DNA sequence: TGTGCCATCGGACAGGGCGACTATTCAACTAATGAAAAACTGTTTTTT.

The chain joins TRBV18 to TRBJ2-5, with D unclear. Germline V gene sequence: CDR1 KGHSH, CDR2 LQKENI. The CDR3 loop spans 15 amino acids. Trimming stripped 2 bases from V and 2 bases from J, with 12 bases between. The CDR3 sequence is CASSPGRNRQETQYF. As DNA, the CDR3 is TGTGCCAGCTCACCAGGGCGGAACCGACAAGAGACCCAGTACTTC.

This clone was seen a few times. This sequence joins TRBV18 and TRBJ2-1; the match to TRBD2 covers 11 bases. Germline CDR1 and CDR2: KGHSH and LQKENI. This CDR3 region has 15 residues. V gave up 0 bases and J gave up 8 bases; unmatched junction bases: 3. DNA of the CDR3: TGTGCCAGCTCACCACCGGGACTAGCGGTGTATGAGCAGTTCTTC. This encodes CASSPPGLAVYEQFF.

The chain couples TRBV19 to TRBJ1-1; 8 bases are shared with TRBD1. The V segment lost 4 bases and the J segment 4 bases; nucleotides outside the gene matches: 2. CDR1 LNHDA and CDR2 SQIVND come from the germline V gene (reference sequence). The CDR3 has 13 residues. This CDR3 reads CASSSQGATEAFF. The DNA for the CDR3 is TGTGCCAGTAGTAGTCAGGGGGCCACTGAAGCTTTCTTT.

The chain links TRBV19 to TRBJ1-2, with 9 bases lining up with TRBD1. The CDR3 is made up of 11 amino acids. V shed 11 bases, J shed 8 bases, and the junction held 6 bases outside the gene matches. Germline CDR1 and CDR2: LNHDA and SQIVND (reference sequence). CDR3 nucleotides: TGTGCCGGACAGGGGACGGGCGGCTACACCTTC. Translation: CAGQGTGGYTF.

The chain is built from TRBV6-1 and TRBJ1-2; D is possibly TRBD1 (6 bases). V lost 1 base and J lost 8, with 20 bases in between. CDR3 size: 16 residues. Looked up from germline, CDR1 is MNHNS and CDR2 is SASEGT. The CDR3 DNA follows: TGTGCCAGCAGTGAAGGGGGGCCTTCCGACGGTTACGGCTACACCTTC. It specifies CASSEGGPSDGYGYTF.

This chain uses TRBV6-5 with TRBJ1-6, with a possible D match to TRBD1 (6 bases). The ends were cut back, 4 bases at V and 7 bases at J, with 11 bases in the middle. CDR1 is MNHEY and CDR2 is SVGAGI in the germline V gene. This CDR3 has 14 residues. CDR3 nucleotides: TGTGCCAGCAGTTCCACAGGGTGGAATTCACCCCTCCACTTT. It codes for CASSSTGWNSPLHF.

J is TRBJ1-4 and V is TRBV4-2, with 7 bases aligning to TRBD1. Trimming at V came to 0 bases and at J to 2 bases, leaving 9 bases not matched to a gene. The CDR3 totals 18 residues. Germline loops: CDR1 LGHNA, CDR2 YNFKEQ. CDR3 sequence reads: CASSQDSDRAATNEKLFF. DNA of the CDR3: TGTGCCAGCAGCCAAGATTCCGACAGGGCGGCGACTAATGAAAAACTGTTTTTT.

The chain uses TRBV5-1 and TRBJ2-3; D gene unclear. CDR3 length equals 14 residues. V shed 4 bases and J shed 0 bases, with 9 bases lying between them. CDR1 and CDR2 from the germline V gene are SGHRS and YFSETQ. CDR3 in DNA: TGCGCCAGCAGCCTCCTCCCGAGCACAGATACGCAGTATTTT. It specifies CASSLLPSTDTQYF. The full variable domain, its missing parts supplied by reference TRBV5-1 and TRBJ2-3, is KAGVTQTPRYLIKTRGQQVTLSCSPISGHRSVSWYQQTPGQGLQFLFEYFSETQRNKGNFPGRFSGRQFSNSRSEMNVSTLELGDSALYLCASSLLPSTDTQYFGPGTRLTVL.

Here the CDR3 reads CAFGSPLHF. In nucleotides, the CDR3 is TGTGCCTTCGGATCACCCCTCCACTTT. This chain links TRBV30 with TRBJ1-6; no clear D gene. Between the trimmed V and J ends, which lost 7 bases and 10 bases, there was a span of 5 bases. Germline values: CDR1 GTSNPN, CDR2 SVGIG (reference sequence). The CDR3 is 9 amino acids.

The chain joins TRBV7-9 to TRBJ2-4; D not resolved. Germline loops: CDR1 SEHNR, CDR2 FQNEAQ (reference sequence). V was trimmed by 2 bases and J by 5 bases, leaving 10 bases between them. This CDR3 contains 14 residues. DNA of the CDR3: TGTGCCAGCAGCTTAATCAACAGCCAAAACATTCAGTACTTC. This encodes CASSLINSQNIQYF.

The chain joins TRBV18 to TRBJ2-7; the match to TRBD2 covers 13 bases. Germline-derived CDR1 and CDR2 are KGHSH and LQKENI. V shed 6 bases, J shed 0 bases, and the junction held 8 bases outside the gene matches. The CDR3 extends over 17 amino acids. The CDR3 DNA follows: TGTGCCAGCTCCCCCGGGACTAGCGGGATCTTCTCCTACGAGCAGTACTTC. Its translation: CASSPGTSGIFSYEQYF.

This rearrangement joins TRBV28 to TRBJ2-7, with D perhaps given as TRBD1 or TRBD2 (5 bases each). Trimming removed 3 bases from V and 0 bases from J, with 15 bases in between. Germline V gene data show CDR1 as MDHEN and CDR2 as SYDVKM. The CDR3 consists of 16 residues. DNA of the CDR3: TGTGCCAGCAGTTTCCGGTTCGGGACGAGCTCCTACGAGCAGTACTTC. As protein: CASSFRFGTSSYEQYF.

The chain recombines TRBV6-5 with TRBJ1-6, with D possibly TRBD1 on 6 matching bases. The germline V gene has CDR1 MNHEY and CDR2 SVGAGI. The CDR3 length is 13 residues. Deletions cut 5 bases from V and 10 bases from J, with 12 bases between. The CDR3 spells CASSEQGNSPLHF. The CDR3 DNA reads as TGTGCCAGCAGTGAGCAGGGGAACTCACCCCTCCACTTT.

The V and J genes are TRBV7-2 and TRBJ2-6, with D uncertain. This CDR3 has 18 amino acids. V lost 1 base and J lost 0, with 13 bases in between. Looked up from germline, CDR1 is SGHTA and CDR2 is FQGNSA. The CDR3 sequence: CASSLDQPGLSGANVLTF. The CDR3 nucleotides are TGTGCCAGCAGCTTAGATCAGCCGGGTCTCTCTGGGGCCAACGTCCTGACTTTC.

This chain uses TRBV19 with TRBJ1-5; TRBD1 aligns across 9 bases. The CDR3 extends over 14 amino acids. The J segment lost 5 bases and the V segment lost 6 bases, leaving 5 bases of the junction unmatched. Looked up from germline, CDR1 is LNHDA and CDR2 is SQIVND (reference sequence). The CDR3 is CASRYRDRDQPQHF. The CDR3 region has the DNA TGTGCCAGTAGATACCGGGACAGGGATCAGCCCCAGCATTTT. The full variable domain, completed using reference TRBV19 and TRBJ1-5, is DGGITQSPKYLFRKEGQNVTLSCEQNLNHDAMYWYRQDPGQGLRLIYYSQIVNDFQKGDIAEGYSVSREKKESFPLTVTSAQKNPTAFYLCASRYRDRDQPQHFGDGTRLSIL.

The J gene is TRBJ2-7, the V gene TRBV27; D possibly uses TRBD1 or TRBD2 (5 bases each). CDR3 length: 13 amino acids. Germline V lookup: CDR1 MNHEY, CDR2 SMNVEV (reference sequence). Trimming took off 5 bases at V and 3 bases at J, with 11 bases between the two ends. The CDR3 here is CASSNGALYEQYF. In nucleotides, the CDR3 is TGTGCCAGCAGTAACGGGGCTCTCTACGAGCAGTACTTC.

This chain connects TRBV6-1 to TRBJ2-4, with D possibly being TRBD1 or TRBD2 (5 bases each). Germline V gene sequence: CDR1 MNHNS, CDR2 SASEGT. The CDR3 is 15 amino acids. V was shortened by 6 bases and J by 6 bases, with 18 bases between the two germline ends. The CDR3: CASRPTASGGNIQYF. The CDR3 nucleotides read TGTGCCAGCAGACCCACGGCTAGTGGGGGAAACATTCAGTACTTC.

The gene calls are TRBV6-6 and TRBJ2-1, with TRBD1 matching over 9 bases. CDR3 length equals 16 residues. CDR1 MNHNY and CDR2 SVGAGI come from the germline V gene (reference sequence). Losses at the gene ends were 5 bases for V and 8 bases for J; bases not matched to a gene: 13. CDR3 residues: CASSQLKRDRADEQFF. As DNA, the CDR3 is TGTGCCAGCAGTCAACTAAAGCGGGACAGGGCAGATGAGCAGTTCTTC.